The TCR beta chain described here comes from a study of CD8 T cells in ankylosing spondylitis. Overall study findings and caveats: A TCR beta motif made of eight highly homologous variants seemed typical of ankylosing spondylitis blood. Reports say disease-linked clones showed up significantly more in matched ankylosing spondylitis synovial fluid.

Generation of TCR beta libraries employed quantitative 5'-RACE incorporating molecular barcodes. MiXCR, run by TCRdb on the 5' RACE reads, gives a single entry per CDR3 protein. Of 500,000 to 550,000 distinct CDR3 sequences listed, 9.5% to 15% are singletons. Germline V lookup: CDR1 SGHRS, CDR2 YFSETQ. V dropped 4 bases and J dropped 0; count of bases not matched to a gene: 11. The length of the CDR3 is 17 residues. As to this clonotype: What it binds is not known.

The rearrangement uses TRBV5-1 and TRBJ2-3, with 7 bases that match TRBD2. The sample taken for sequencing was blood, either unsorted or a sorted T cell fraction (not recorded which). The sequence was collected from a male donor with ankylosing spondylitis. CDR3 residues: CASSRSGAGTSTDTQYF. Here the CDR3 DNA reads TGCGCCAGCAGCCGCTCCGGAGCGGGAACTAGCACAGATACGCAGTATTTT. The whole variable domain, filled in from reference TRBV5-1 and TRBJ2-3, reads KAGVTQTPRYLIKTRGQQVTLSCSPISGHRSVSWYQQTPGQGLQFLFEYFSETQRNKGNFPGRFSGRQFSNSRSEMNVSTLELGDSALYLCASSRSGAGTSTDTQYFGPGTRLTVL.